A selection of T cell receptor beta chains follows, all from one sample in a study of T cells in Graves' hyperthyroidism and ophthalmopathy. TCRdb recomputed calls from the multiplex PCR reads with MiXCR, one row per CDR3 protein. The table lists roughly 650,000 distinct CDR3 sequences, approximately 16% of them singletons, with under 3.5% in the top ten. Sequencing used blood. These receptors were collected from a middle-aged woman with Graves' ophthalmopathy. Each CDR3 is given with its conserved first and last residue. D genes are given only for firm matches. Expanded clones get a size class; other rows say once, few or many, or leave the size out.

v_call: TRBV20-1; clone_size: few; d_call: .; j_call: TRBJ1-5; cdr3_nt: TGCAGTGCTAGTAAGGGGGATCAGCCCCAGCATTTT; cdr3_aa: CSASKGDQPQHF
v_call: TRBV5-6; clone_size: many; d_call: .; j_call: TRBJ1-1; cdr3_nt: TGTGCCAGCAGTTTAGCACAGGGGAACACTGAAGCTTTCTTT; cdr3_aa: CASSLAQGNTEAFF
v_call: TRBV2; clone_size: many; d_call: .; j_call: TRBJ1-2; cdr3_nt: TGTGCCACCACTTTGGGGGGTGGCTACACCTTC; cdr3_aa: CATTLGGGYTF
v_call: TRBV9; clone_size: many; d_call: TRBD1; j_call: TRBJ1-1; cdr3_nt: TGTGCCAGCAGCTCATCACAGGGGGGAGAAACTGAAGCTTTCTTT; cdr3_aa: CASSSSQGGETEAFF
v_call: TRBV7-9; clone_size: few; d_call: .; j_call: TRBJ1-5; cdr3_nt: TGTGCCAGCAGCACAGGGATTCAGCCCCAGCATTTT; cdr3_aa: CASSTGIQPQHF
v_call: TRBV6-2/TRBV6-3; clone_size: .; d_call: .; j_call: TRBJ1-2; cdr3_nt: TGTGCCAGCAGTTACCGGGACGGGGTTTACTATGGCTACACCTTC; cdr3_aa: CASSYRDGVYYGYTF
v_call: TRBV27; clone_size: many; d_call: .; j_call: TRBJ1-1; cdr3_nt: TGTGCCAGCAGTCCGTACGTGGGGAACACTGAAGCTTTCTTT; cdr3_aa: CASSPYVGNTEAFF
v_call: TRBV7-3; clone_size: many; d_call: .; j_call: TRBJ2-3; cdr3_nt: TGTGCCAGCAGCTTTGGCGGCCTAGCTGAGGGAGATACGCAGTATTTT; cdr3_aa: CASSFGGLAEGDTQYF
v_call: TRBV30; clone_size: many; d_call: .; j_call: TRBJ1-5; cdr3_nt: TGTGCCTGGAATCCAGGGTCGGATCAGCCCCAGCATTTT; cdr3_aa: CAWNPGSDQPQHF
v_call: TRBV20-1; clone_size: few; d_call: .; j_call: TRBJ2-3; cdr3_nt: TGCAGTGCAAGGTGGGGGGCGCCTGTGGATACGCAGTATTTT; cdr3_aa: CSARWGAPVDTQYF
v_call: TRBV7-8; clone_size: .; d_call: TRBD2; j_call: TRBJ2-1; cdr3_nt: TGCGCCAGCAGCCAAGATTTCCTAGCGGGGAGGTACAATGAGCAGTTCTTC; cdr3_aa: CASSQDFLAGRYNEQFF
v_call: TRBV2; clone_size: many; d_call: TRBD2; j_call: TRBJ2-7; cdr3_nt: TGTGCCAGCAGTGATCGGAGTAGGGGCCTAGCGGGTTTCGAGCAGTACTTC; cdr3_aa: CASSDRSRGLAGFEQYF
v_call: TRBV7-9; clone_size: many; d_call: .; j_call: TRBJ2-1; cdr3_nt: TGTGCCAGCAGCTTACTTGGGGACTTCTACAATGAGCAGTTCTTC; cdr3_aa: CASSLLGDFYNEQFF
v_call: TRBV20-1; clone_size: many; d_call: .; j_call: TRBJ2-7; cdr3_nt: TGCAGTGCAAACCGGGACACTTATCCCTACGAGCAGTACTTC; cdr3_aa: CSANRDTYPYEQYF
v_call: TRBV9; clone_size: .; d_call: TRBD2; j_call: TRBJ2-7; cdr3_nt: TGTGCCAGCAGCGTAGCAAGCGGGAGAGACTACGAGCAGTACTTC; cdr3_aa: CASSVASGRDYEQYF
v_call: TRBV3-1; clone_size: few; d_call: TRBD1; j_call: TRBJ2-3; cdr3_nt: TGTGCCAGCAGGGAAGGGACAGGGGGCATAGATACGCAGTATTTT; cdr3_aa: CASREGTGGIDTQYF
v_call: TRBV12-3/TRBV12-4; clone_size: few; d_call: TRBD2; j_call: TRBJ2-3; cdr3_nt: TGTGCCAGCAGTTTAGAAACTAGCGGGAGAAATACGCAGTATTTT; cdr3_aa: CASSLETSGRNTQYF
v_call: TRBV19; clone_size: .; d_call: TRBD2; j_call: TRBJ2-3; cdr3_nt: TGTGCCAGTAGGCAGAGCGGGGGGGCCGCAGATACGCAGTATTTT; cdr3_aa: CASRQSGGAADTQYF
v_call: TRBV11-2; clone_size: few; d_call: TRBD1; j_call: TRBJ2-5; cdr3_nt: TGTGCCAGCAGCCCCTGGACAGGGGTTAGAGAGACCCAGTACTTC; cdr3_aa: CASSPWTGVRETQYF
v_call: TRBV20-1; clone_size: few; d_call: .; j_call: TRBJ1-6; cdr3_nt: TGCAGTGCTAGAGATGTGGCCACCGGGAATTCACCCCTCCACTTT; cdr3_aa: CSARDVATGNSPLHF
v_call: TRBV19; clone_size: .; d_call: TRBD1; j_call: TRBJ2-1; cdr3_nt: TGTGCCAGTAGTATAGCCGTGACAGGGTGGAAGTTCTTC; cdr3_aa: CASSIAVTGWKFF
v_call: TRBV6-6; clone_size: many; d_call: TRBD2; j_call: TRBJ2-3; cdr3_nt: TGTGCCAGCAGTTACTCGACTAGCGGGAGGGGCACAGATACGCAGTATTTT; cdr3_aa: CASSYSTSGRGTDTQYF
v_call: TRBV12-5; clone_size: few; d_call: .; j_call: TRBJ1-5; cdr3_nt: TGTGCTAGTGGGACGGATCAGCCCCAGCATTTT; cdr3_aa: CASGTDQPQHF
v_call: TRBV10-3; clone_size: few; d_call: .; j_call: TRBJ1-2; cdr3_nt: TGTGCCATCAGCCCGGGGGAAGGCAACTATGGCTACACCTTC; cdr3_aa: CAISPGEGNYGYTF
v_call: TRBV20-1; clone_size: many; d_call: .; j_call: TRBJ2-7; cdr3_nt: TGCAGTGCTAGAGATGACGGAACTCAAAGCTCCTACGAGCAGTACTTC; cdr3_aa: CSARDDGTQSSYEQYF
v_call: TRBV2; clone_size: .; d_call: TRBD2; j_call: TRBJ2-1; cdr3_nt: TGTGCCAGCAGTGCCCAACCTCTAGCGGGAGCCAGGGAGCAGTTCTTC; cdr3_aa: CASSAQPLAGAREQFF
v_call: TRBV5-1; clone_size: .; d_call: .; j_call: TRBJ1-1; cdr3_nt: TGCGCCAGCAGCTCCCGGGCGGCGGGGGACTCTGAAGCTTTCTTT; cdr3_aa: CASSSRAAGDSEAFF
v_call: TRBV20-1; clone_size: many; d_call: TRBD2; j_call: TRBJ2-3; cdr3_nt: TGCAGTGCTACCCTCTGGACTAGCGGGAGTGAAGATACGCAGTATTTT; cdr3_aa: CSATLWTSGSEDTQYF
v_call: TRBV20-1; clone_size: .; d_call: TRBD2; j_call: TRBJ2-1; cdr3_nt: TGCAGTGCTAATCCGGGACTAGGGGACCAATACAATGAGCAGTTCTTC; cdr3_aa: CSANPGLGDQYNEQFF
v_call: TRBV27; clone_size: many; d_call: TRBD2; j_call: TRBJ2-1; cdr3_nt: TGTGCCAGCCTATCTCTAGCGGGAGGGCCGGAAACTATACTCTACAATGAGCAGTTCTTC; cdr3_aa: CASLSLAGGPETILYNEQFF
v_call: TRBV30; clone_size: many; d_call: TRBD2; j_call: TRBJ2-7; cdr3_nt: TGTGCCTGGAGTGTCGGGACTAGCTCCCCTCGGGAGCAGTACTTC; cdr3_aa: CAWSVGTSSPREQYF
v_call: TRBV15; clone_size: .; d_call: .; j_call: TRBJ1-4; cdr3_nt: TGTGCCACCGGTGAAAGGAACAATGAAAAACTGTTTTTT; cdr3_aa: CATGERNNEKLFF
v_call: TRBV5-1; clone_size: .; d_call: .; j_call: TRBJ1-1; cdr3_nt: TGCGCCAGCAGCTTGTTCGAGGGAGGGGCGGCTGAAGCTTTCTTT; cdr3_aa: CASSLFEGGAAEAFF
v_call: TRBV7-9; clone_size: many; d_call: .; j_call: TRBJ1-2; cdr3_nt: TGTGCCAGCAGCTTAGCAGTTGGACAGACGGATGGCTACACCTTC; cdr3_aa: CASSLAVGQTDGYTF
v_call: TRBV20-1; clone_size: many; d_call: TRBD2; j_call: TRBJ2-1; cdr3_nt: TGCAGTGCTAGGGGGACTAGCGGGAGTTTGAATGAGCAGTTCTTC; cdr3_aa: CSARGTSGSLNEQFF
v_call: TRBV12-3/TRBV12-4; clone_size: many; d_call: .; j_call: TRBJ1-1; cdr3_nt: TGTGCCAGCAGTTTGAGATCCTTGCAGGGCACTGAAGCTTTCTTT; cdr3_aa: CASSLRSLQGTEAFF
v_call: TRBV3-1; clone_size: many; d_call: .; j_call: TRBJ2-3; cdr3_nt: TGTGCCAGCAGCGGCAGACGTCCTGAAGATACGCAGTATTTT; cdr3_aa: CASSGRRPEDTQYF
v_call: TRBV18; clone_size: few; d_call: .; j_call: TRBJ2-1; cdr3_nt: TGTGCCAGCACCCCTGGTGAAAGTTCCTACAATGAGCAGTTCTTC; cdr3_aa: CASTPGESSYNEQFF
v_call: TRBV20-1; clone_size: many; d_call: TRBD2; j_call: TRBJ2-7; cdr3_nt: TGCAGTGCTCCGAGACCGGGACTAGCGGGAGGGGAGCAGTACTTC; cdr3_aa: CSAPRPGLAGGEQYF
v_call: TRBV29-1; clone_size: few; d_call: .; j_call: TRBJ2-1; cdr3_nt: TGCAGCGTTGTTGTAAATGAGCAGTTCTTC; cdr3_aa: CSVVVNEQFF
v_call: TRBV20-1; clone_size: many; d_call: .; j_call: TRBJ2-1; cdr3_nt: TGCAGTGTCCAGGGGCTCGACAATGAGCAGTTCTTC; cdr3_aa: CSVQGLDNEQFF
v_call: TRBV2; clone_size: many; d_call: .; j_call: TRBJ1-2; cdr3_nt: TGTGCCAGCCGCATGGAGGTGGGGGAAACATATGGCTACACCTTC; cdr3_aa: CASRMEVGETYGYTF
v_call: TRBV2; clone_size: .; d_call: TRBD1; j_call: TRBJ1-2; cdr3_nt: TGTGCCAGCAGTGATACCAGGGGGCCTAACTATGGCTACACCTTC; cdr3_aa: CASSDTRGPNYGYTF
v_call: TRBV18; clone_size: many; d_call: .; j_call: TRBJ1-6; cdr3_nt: TGTGCCAGCTCCGACAGAAGTTCTTCACCCCTCCACTTT; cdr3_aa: CASSDRSSSPLHF
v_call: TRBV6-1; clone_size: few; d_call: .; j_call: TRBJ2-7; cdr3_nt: TGTGCCAGCACCACTGGGGCAGGGACCCCCTACGAGCAGTACTTC; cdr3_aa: CASTTGAGTPYEQYF
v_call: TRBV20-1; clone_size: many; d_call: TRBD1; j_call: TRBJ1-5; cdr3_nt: TGCAGTGCTAGAGATTGGGGACAGGGAGGGCAGCCCCAGCATTTT; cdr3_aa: CSARDWGQGGQPQHF
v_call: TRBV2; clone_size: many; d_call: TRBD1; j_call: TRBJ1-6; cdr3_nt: TGTGCCAGCACTTTGACAGGGGGCAATTCACCCCTCCACTTT; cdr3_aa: CASTLTGGNSPLHF
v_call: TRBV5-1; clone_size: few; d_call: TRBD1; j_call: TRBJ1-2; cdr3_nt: TGTGCCAGCAGCTTCGGGGGACAGGGGTCCGTGAAAGGCTACACCTTC; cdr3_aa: CASSFGGQGSVKGYTF
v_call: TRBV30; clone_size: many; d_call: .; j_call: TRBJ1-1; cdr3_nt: TGTGCCTGGAGTAGATGGGAGAGCACTGAAGCTTTCTTT; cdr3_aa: CAWSRWESTEAFF
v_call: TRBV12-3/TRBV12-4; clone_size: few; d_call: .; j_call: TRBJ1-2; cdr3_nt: TGTGCCAGCAGTGGGGAGGGTAAGGCTTTCTACACCTTC; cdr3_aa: CASSGEGKAFYTF
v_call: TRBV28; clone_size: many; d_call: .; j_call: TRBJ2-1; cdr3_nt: TGTGCCAGCAGTTTTCGGGGGAGTTCCTACAATGAGCAGTTCTTC; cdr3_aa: CASSFRGSSYNEQFF